These 17 T cell receptor beta chains were all obtained from the same sample, sequenced in a study of T cells after posttransplantation cyclophosphamide. Measured with immunoSEQ multiplex PCR; TCRdb has only the in-frame clones, and not every one. In the table there are approximately 19,000 clones, approximately 86% of which are singletons. Cyclophosphamide on days +3 and +4 followed busulfan-fludarabine conditioning and a marrow graft. The specimen was PBMCs, collected after allogeneic stem cell transplant with posttransplant cyclophosphamide. The receptors stem from a female patient aged 40 to 50 who received an allogeneic stem cell transplant from a related donor, was CMV-positive, and had no GVHD. These T cells may partly come from the graft donor.

This clone was detected only once. The chain combines TRBV29-1 with TRBJ2-1, with 7 bases lining up with TRBD2. This CDR3 contains 13 residues. V gave up 5 bases and J gave up 7 bases; unmatched junction bases: 8. The germline CDR1 and CDR2 sequences are SQVTM and ANQGSEA. The CDR3 DNA reads TGCAGCGTTTTGCCGAGCGGGACGAATGAGCAGTTCTTC. The encoded protein is CSVLPSGTNEQFF.

The rearrangement uses TRBV6-5 and TRBJ2-7; 8 bases fit TRBD2. V shed 2 bases, J shed 0 bases, and the junction held 6 bases outside the gene matches. Germline V gene lookup returns CDR1 MNHEY and CDR2 SVGAGI. The CDR3 contains 16 residues. The CDR3 is CASSYALAGSSYEQYF. CDR3 in DNA: TGTGCCAGCAGTTACGCCCTAGCGGGTTCCTCCTACGAGCAGTACTTC.

The chain carries TRBV10-3 and TRBJ2-1; 13 bases map to TRBD2. The CDR3 consists of 18 residues. V lost 6 bases and J lost 2; bases outside the gene matches: 10. CDR1 and CDR2 (germline): ENHRY, SYGVKD. This CDR3 reads CAISGLAGAPLPYNEQFF. CDR3 nucleotide sequence: TGTGCCATCAGCGGACTAGCGGGAGCCCCCCTACCCTACAATGAGCAGTTCTTC.

In DNA form, the CDR3 reads TGCAGCGCCTACGGTGCCCGGGAGTCCGATGAGCAGTTCTTC. This gives the protein CSAYGARESDEQFF. This chain joins TRBV29-1 and TRBJ2-1, with D possibly matching TRBD2 (6 bases). The CDR3 covers 14 residues. Trimming pared 7 bases from V and 8 bases from J, leaving 21 bases between. Germline V gene sequence: CDR1 SQVTM, CDR2 ANQGSEA.

This rearrangement joins TRBV28 to TRBJ2-7; D may be TRBD2 (5 bases). V gave up 3 bases and J gave up 5 bases, with 17 bases separating them. The CDR3 is made up of 15 amino acids. Germline V gene lookup returns CDR1 MDHEN and CDR2 SYDVKM. The DNA for the CDR3 is TGTGCCAGCAGTTTTTCCACTAGGATTGTCAACGAGCAGTACTTC. This gives the protein CASSFSTRIVNEQYF.

The genes are TRBV6-4 and TRBJ1-6; possible D gene TRBD1, 6 bases. V lost 3 bases and J lost 10, with 13 bases in between. Germline V CDR1 and CDR2: MRHNA, SNTAGT. The CDR3 has 14 amino acids. CDR3 region: CASSEQGDFSPLHF. In nucleotides, the CDR3 is TGTGCCAGCAGTGAACAGGGTGATTTCTCACCCCTCCACTTT.

The chain joins TRBV6-5 to TRBJ1-1, with D maybe TRBD1 (6 bases). The germline V and J ends were trimmed by 2 bases and 2 bases, with 12 bases remaining between them. CDR1 is MNHEY, CDR2 SVGAGI, per germline. The CDR3 is made up of 15 amino acids. Here the CDR3 DNA reads TGTGCCAGCAGTTACACCCGGACAGAAAACACTGAAGCTTTCTTT. This encodes CASSYTRTENTEAFF.

The chain carries TRBV6-1 and TRBJ2-2; 7 nucleotides line up with TRBD1. Germline lookup yields CDR1 MNHNS and CDR2 SASEGT. Trimming cost V 3 bases and J 7 bases; bases outside gene matches: 8. The length of the CDR3 is 15 residues. CDR3 nucleotide sequence: TGTGCCAGCAGTGATTATAAGGGGGCCTACGGGGAGCTGTTTTTT. It codes for CASSDYKGAYGELFF.

The chain links TRBV9 to TRBJ2-1; D is unclear. The V end was cut by 0 bases, the J end by 0 bases, with 7 bases between. The CDR3 has 15 residues. The germline gives CDR1 SGDLS, CDR2 YYNGEE. In nucleotides, the CDR3 is TGTGCCAGCAGCGTAGCGGCGGCCTCCTACAATGAGCAGTTCTTC. Amino acids: CASSVAAASYNEQFF.

The chain employs TRBV7-9 and TRBJ1-2, with D perhaps matching TRBD1 (5 bases). This CDR3 is built from 14 residues. From germline, CDR1 is SEHNR and CDR2 FQNEAQ (reference sequence). V was trimmed by 0 bases and J by 1 base, leaving 6 bases between them. CDR3 loop: CASSLAQGNYGYTF. DNA of the CDR3: TGTGCCAGCAGCTTAGCGCAGGGTAACTATGGCTACACCTTC.

In DNA form, the CDR3 reads TGTGCCAGCAGCCAACAAACACGAGGGGGTTACTACGAGCAGTACTTC. It codes for CASSQQTRGGYYEQYF. The rearrangement links TRBV14 to TRBJ2-7, with D possibly being TRBD1 (6 bases). The CDR3 covers 16 residues. V was trimmed by 2 bases and J by 3 bases, leaving 17 bases between them. Per germline, CDR1 SGHDN and CDR2 FVKESK.

The chain joins TRBV29-1 to TRBJ1-2, with 7 bases aligning to TRBD1. The germline V gene encodes CDR1 SQVTM and CDR2 ANQGSEA. After removal of 7 bases from V and 8 bases from J, the junction contained 13 bases not matched to a gene. The CDR3 length is 13 residues. The CDR3 is CSDMRQGIGGYTF. CDR3 coding DNA: TGCAGCGACATGAGACAGGGCATAGGGGGCTACACCTTC.

The chain links TRBV10-3 to TRBJ2-1; 13 nucleotides match TRBD2. CDR1 and CDR2 (germline): ENHRY, SYGVKD. CDR3 size: 17 residues. V lost 3 bases to trimming and J lost 9 bases; unmatched junction nucleotides: 11. CDR3 in amino acids: CAISDPTSGRAVGEQFF. The CDR3, as DNA: TGTGCCATCAGTGACCCCACTAGCGGGAGGGCCGTCGGTGAGCAGTTCTTC.

The chain joins TRBV27 to TRBJ2-1; 7 bases map to TRBD1. The CDR3 runs to 12 residues. Per germline, CDR1 MNHEY and CDR2 SMNVEV (reference sequence). J gave up 8 bases and V 6 bases, and 4 bases lay outside the gene matches. The CDR3 protein is CASSQTGYEQFF. CDR3 coding DNA: TGTGCCAGCAGCCAGACAGGGTATGAGCAGTTCTTC.

DNA for the CDR3: TGTGCCAGCTCACCAATTGGCGGGAGGGCCGCCGGGGAGCTGTTTTTT. As protein: CASSPIGGRAAGELFF. The chain couples TRBV18 to TRBJ2-2; TRBD2 aligns across 9 bases. The germline V gene encodes CDR1 KGHSH and CDR2 LQKENI. Unmatched junction bases numbered 7, after V lost 2 bases and J lost 6 bases. The length of the CDR3 is 16 residues.

The chain recombines TRBV6-5 with TRBJ2-3, with D unclear. Trimming stripped 5 bases from V and 2 bases from J, with 14 bases between. The germline V gene encodes CDR1 MNHEY and CDR2 SVGAGI. The CDR3 is 15 residues long. The CDR3 spells CASSQSYYYTDTQYF. CDR3 nucleotides: TGTGCCAGCAGTCAATCTTATTACTACACAGATACGCAGTATTTT.

CDR3 region: CSVATERDQPQHF. CDR3 DNA: TGCAGCGTTGCTACAGAACGAGATCAGCCCCAGCATTTT. The rearrangement uses TRBV29-1 and TRBJ1-5; D unresolved. The CDR3 is 13 amino acids. V lost 4 bases and J lost 5, with 12 bases in between. Germline CDR1 and CDR2: SQVTM and ANQGSEA.